The text below deals with one T cell receptor (beta chain). This clone's antigen is unknown. Base qualities are not at hand, and no much larger clone is one base apart. This record comes from a study of blood T cell dynamics during melanoma immunotherapy (TCRdb year 2020). For the wider study: All patients had metastatic melanoma and were given first-line pembrolizumab or nivolumab plus ipilimumab as standard of care in the United Kingdom. To find early correlates of response, the study profiled the peripheral T cell receptor repertoires of patients with metastatic melanoma both before and after one cycle of checkpoint inhibitor therapy. Consecutive patients formed a training cohort, and a further independent group of patients from the same centre was pooled into an external validation set. Paper-wide results and their limitations: The relatively small sample size was acknowledged as potentially limiting generalization of the results. Unlike progressors, patients who went on to achieve disease control showed a bifurcated reorganization of the PBMC repertoire at W3, with either increased clonality or increased diversity. The study was unable to establish whether the T cell clones driving the repertoire changes were melanoma-specific or instead reflected general immune activation.

V lost 6 bases and J lost 0 bases, and the count of bases not matched to a germline gene is 5. CDR1 is given as MNHNY and CDR2 as SVGAGI, both from the germline V gene (reference sequence). The cysteine opens and the phenylalanine closes a CDR3 of 14 amino acids. Of all the DNA, just the CDR3 is kept, 42 bases in frame from base 1. Explained via the paper, the time point label denotes: pre-treatment baseline. Blood samples were collected before treatment (T0) and at week 3 (W3), after the first cycle of checkpoint blockade. Except for a couple of patients with rapid clinical progression, response was assessed 12 weeks after the first infusion by RECIST 1.1; disease control meant complete response, partial response or stable disease. Any patient who had received prior systemic cancer treatment, was on concomitant immunosuppressant therapy or had synchronous other active malignancies was excluded. TCR beta was sequenced in both bulk PBMC and plasma cell-free DNA in order to track circulating cells as well as T cell turnover. Lymphoprep and SepMate tubes were used to isolate PBMC from blood, and red cell lysis was then performed. QIAamp DNA Blood Mini kits were used to extract DNA from both PBMC and sorted T cell subsets.

For every bulk PBMC sample, a fixed 350 ng of DNA was loaded. Following the manufacturer instructions, the immunoSEQ TCRb Assay kit was used to amplify TCR beta CDR3 sequences from genomic DNA. The KAPA Library Quantification Kit for Illumina platforms was used to quantify pooled libraries by qPCR. Sequencing of the pooled libraries was done on an Illumina NextSeq 500, with clustering at roughly 0.55-1.2 pM. The paper's data handling went like this. TCR data were analyzed with immunoSEQ ANALYZER and the R LymphoSeq package. A rearrangement efficiency score was calculated as productive divided by the sum of productive and non-productive CDR3 sequences. Clonality was assessed using the Gini coefficient and diversity using the Renyi index at alpha=1, with pairwise comparisons between timepoints within each patient. Clonal relatedness used an edit distance of 3, and repertoire similarity used the Bhattacharyya coefficient, both computed in LymphoSeq. Linear discriminant analysis on week-3 changes in clonality and diversity was built with the R MASS and caret packages to classify response. TCRdb's version of the immuneACCESS table is confined to in-frame rearrangements and falls short of the full clone set. An unresolved V gene accounts for under half of the shortfall where checked; the remainder is of unknown origin. V, J and clone size are taken as reported in that table, and D and trimming were inferred from the DNA itself. A total of about 11,000 clones appear in this sample, roughly 81% of them only once. Roughly 15% of the sample rests with the top ten.

The sample here was blood, taken from a patient treated with checkpoint blockade. The receptor comes from a human donor with melanoma. The sequence is built from TRBV6-6 and TRBJ2-7; 7 junctional bases match TRBD1. Here the CDR3 is given as CASSRGQDSYEQYF. The bases read TGTGCCAGCAGCCGTGGACAGGACTCCTACGAGCAGTACTTC.